These T cell receptor beta chains were read from a single sample in a study of T cell responses to AZD1222 COVID-19 vaccine. Here immunoSEQ multiplex PCR was the method, and the copy in TCRdb shows in-frame clones only, minus some. This table has under 100,000 clones, 75% to 90% appearing once. Specimen: peripheral blood, collected on day 0 of AZD1222 vaccination. These receptors were collected from an adult in good health. Each CDR3 is given with its conserved first and last residue. A D gene is named only where the DNA matches it firmly. The size field is filled for only some rows; it gives once, few, many or a size class.

d_gene: .; abundance: .; v_gene: TRBV2; j_gene: TRBJ1-1; CDR3nt: TGTGCCAGCAGCCAACTAACAACAACAGGGCTGAACACTGAAGCTTTCTTT; CDR3aa: CASSQLTTTGLNTEAFF
d_gene: .; abundance: .; v_gene: TRBV7-6; j_gene: TRBJ1-2; CDR3nt: TGTGCCAGCAGCCCCCGTGAGGGAAACTATGGCTACACCTTC; CDR3aa: CASSPREGNYGYTF
d_gene: TRBD2; abundance: .; v_gene: TRBV5-1; j_gene: TRBJ2-1; CDR3nt: TGCGCCAGCAGCCAGGGACTAGCGGGTCGTGCGCAGTTCTTC; CDR3aa: CASSQGLAGRAQFF
d_gene: TRBD2; abundance: .; v_gene: TRBV28; j_gene: TRBJ2-7; CDR3nt: TGTGCCAGCAGTGTAGCGGGAGGGCCCCAATACGAGCAGTACTTC; CDR3aa: CASSVAGGPQYEQYF
d_gene: .; abundance: .; v_gene: TRBV19; j_gene: TRBJ1-5; CDR3nt: TGTGCCAGTAGTATTGGGCCGTTAAGCAATCAGCCCCAGCATTTT; CDR3aa: CASSIGPLSNQPQHF
d_gene: TRBD2; abundance: .; v_gene: TRBV28; j_gene: TRBJ2-6; CDR3nt: TGTGCCAGCAACGCGGGGGGTTCTGGGGCCAACGTCCTGACTTTC; CDR3aa: CASNAGGSGANVLTF
d_gene: .; abundance: .; v_gene: TRBV5-1; j_gene: TRBJ1-1; CDR3nt: TGCGCCAGCAGCTTGGAACGGGGGCAGGGTACTGAAGCTTTCTTT; CDR3aa: CASSLERGQGTEAFF
d_gene: .; abundance: once; v_gene: TRBV19; j_gene: TRBJ2-3; CDR3nt: TGTGCCAGTAGCCAGGGCCAGGGCGGACGCACAGATACGCAGTATTTT; CDR3aa: CASSQGQGGRTDTQYF
d_gene: TRBD2; abundance: once; v_gene: TRBV4-1; j_gene: TRBJ2-1; CDR3nt: TGCGCCAGCAGCCGAGTTCCAGGACTAGCGGGAGGGCCAGCCGAGCAGTTCTTC; CDR3aa: CASSRVPGLAGGPAEQFF
d_gene: TRBD2; abundance: .; v_gene: TRBV5-1; j_gene: TRBJ2-3; CDR3nt: TGCGCCAGCAGCTTCCTAGCGGGATCAGATACGCAGTATTTT; CDR3aa: CASSFLAGSDTQYF
d_gene: .; abundance: .; v_gene: TRBV30; j_gene: TRBJ1-1; CDR3nt: TGTGCCTGGAGTCGTTCGCTGGGGAGTACTGAAGCTTTCTTT; CDR3aa: CAWSRSLGSTEAFF
d_gene: TRBD1; abundance: .; v_gene: TRBV28; j_gene: TRBJ1-4; CDR3nt: TGTGCCAGCAGGGAAGGGGGCGGCACTAATGAAAAACTGTTTTTT; CDR3aa: CASREGGGTNEKLFF
d_gene: TRBD2; abundance: .; v_gene: TRBV7-9; j_gene: TRBJ2-3; CDR3nt: TGTGCCAGCAGCTTCTCTAGCGGATCCACAGATACGCAGTATTTT; CDR3aa: CASSFSSGSTDTQYF
d_gene: .; abundance: .; v_gene: TRBV28; j_gene: TRBJ1-5; CDR3nt: TGTGCCAGCAGTTTTCCAAAGACGGGGGATAGCAATCAGCCCCAGCATTTT; CDR3aa: CASSFPKTGDSNQPQHF
d_gene: .; abundance: once; v_gene: TRBV19; j_gene: TRBJ1-1; CDR3nt: TGTGCCAGTAGTATGGGGCAGGTCGTTTTGAACACTGAAGCTTTCTTT; CDR3aa: CASSMGQVVLNTEAFF
d_gene: TRBD2; abundance: .; v_gene: TRBV27; j_gene: TRBJ2-1; CDR3nt: TGTGCCAGCAGAGACGGGACTAGCGGGAGGGCCGTCAATGAGCAGTTCTTC; CDR3aa: CASRDGTSGRAVNEQFF
d_gene: .; abundance: .; v_gene: TRBV7-9; j_gene: TRBJ1-4; CDR3nt: TGTGCCAGCAGCTTACGTGTGACGCCTCAAAATGAAAAACTGTTTTTT; CDR3aa: CASSLRVTPQNEKLFF
d_gene: .; abundance: .; v_gene: TRBV19; j_gene: TRBJ1-6; CDR3nt: TGTGCCAGTTCAGACGCCTATAATTCACCCCTCCACTTT; CDR3aa: CASSDAYNSPLHF
d_gene: .; abundance: .; v_gene: TRBV6-6; j_gene: TRBJ2-7; CDR3nt: TGTGCCAGCAGGACCACAGGGACGAACGCCGAGCAGTACTTC; CDR3aa: CASRTTGTNAEQYF
d_gene: .; abundance: .; v_gene: TRBV5-1; j_gene: TRBJ2-5; CDR3nt: TGCGCCAGCAGCTTGGGACTTCGGGAGACCCAGTACTTC; CDR3aa: CASSLGLRETQYF
d_gene: .; abundance: .; v_gene: TRBV24-1; j_gene: TRBJ2-5; CDR3nt: TGTGCCACCAGTGATTTGTTTTCGGAGACCCAGTACTTC; CDR3aa: CATSDLFSETQYF
d_gene: .; abundance: .; v_gene: TRBV19; j_gene: TRBJ1-2; CDR3nt: TGTGCCAGTAGTATAGGTTTGTACTATGGCTACACCTTC; CDR3aa: CASSIGLYYGYTF
d_gene: .; abundance: once; v_gene: TRBV5-1; j_gene: TRBJ1-1; CDR3nt: TGCGCCAGCAGCTTGGAGGAAACAGGTTTATTGGCTTTCTTT; CDR3aa: CASSLEETGLLAFF
d_gene: .; abundance: .; v_gene: TRBV7-3; j_gene: TRBJ2-5; CDR3nt: TGTGCCAGCAGCTTCAGGGGACAAGAGACCCAGTACTTC; CDR3aa: CASSFRGQETQYF
d_gene: .; abundance: .; v_gene: TRBV5-1; j_gene: TRBJ1-3; CDR3nt: TGCGCCAGCAGCCCGGTCTCTGGAAACACCATATATTTT; CDR3aa: CASSPVSGNTIYF
d_gene: TRBD2; abundance: .; v_gene: TRBV5-1; j_gene: TRBJ2-2; CDR3nt: TGCGCCAGCAGCTTGGTCGGACTAGCGGGAGTTCCCGGGGAGCTGTTTTTT; CDR3aa: CASSLVGLAGVPGELFF
d_gene: TRBD1; abundance: .; v_gene: TRBV3-1/TRBV3-2; j_gene: TRBJ1-2; CDR3nt: TGTGCCAGCAGCCCGGGACAGTATGGCTACACCTTC; CDR3aa: CASSPGQYGYTF
d_gene: .; abundance: .; v_gene: TRBV5-8; j_gene: TRBJ2-5; CDR3nt: TGTGCCAGCACCAGGGCTAAACAAGAGACCCAGTACTTC; CDR3aa: CASTRAKQETQYF
d_gene: .; abundance: few; v_gene: TRBV5-6; j_gene: TRBJ2-7; CDR3nt: TGTGCCAGCAGCTCCTGGGGCAGGAGGCTTCAGTACTTC; CDR3aa: CASSSWGRRLQYF
d_gene: .; abundance: few; v_gene: TRBV20-1; j_gene: TRBJ2-7; CDR3nt: TGCAGTGCCAGAGACGGCTACGAGCAGTACTTC; CDR3aa: CSARDGYEQYF
d_gene: .; abundance: once; v_gene: TRBV7-9; j_gene: TRBJ1-6; CDR3nt: TGTGCCAGCAGCTTCGACCCTAATTCACCCCTCCACTTT; CDR3aa: CASSFDPNSPLHF
d_gene: .; abundance: .; v_gene: TRBV7-9; j_gene: TRBJ1-1; CDR3nt: TGTGCCAGCAGCTTGGTATCTTGGGACACTGAAGCTTTCTTT; CDR3aa: CASSLVSWDTEAFF
d_gene: TRBD1; abundance: .; v_gene: TRBV28; j_gene: TRBJ1-5; CDR3nt: TGTGCCAGCAGTTTAACAGGGGAATATAGCAATCAGCCCCAGCATTTT; CDR3aa: CASSLTGEYSNQPQHF
d_gene: .; abundance: once; v_gene: TRBV13; j_gene: TRBJ2-7; CDR3nt: TGTGCCAGCAGCTTGACAATTAGCGAGCAGTACTTC; CDR3aa: CASSLTISEQYF
d_gene: .; abundance: .; v_gene: TRBV2; j_gene: TRBJ2-1; CDR3nt: TGTGCCAGCCCGGGGACACATAACCCCAATGAGCAGTTCTTC; CDR3aa: CASPGTHNPNEQFF
d_gene: TRBD2; abundance: .; v_gene: TRBV6-5; j_gene: TRBJ2-5; CDR3nt: TGTGCCAGCTGGGCTAGCGGGAGGTACCAAGAGACCCAGTACTTC; CDR3aa: CASWASGRYQETQYF
d_gene: .; abundance: .; v_gene: TRBV12-3/TRBV12-4; j_gene: TRBJ1-1; CDR3nt: TGTGCCAGCAGTTTCGGCGGGAACACTGAAGCTTTCTTT; CDR3aa: CASSFGGNTEAFF
d_gene: .; abundance: .; v_gene: TRBV18; j_gene: TRBJ1-5; CDR3nt: TGTGCCAGCTCACCTGGAACCGGCGGGGGTCAGCCCCAGCATTTT; CDR3aa: CASSPGTGGGQPQHF
d_gene: TRBD2; abundance: .; v_gene: TRBV3-1/TRBV3-2; j_gene: TRBJ2-7; CDR3nt: TGTGCCAGCAGCTTAACCCTGGGCTATGGACTAGCGGTGAGGGGCCACGAGCAGTACTTC; CDR3aa: CASSLTLGYGLAVRGHEQYF
d_gene: .; abundance: .; v_gene: TRBV5-1; j_gene: TRBJ2-7; CDR3nt: TGCGCCAGCAGCTTCGATACCTCCGGGTCCTCCTACGAGCAGTACTTC; CDR3aa: CASSFDTSGSSYEQYF
d_gene: .; abundance: once; v_gene: TRBV11-1; j_gene: TRBJ2-1; CDR3nt: TGTGCCAGCGCCGAGGTCAATGAGCAGTTCTTC; CDR3aa: CASAEVNEQFF
d_gene: TRBD1; abundance: once; v_gene: TRBV11-2; j_gene: TRBJ2-5; CDR3nt: TGTGCCAGCAGCCCCCGGGGACAGGGGAAGAAAGAGACCCAGTACTTC; CDR3aa: CASSPRGQGKKETQYF
d_gene: TRBD1; abundance: few; v_gene: TRBV5-1; j_gene: TRBJ2-1; CDR3nt: TGCGCCAGCAGCTTGGACGGGGGACAGGGAGTGAATGAGCAGTTCTTC; CDR3aa: CASSLDGGQGVNEQFF
d_gene: .; abundance: few; v_gene: TRBV5-4; j_gene: TRBJ1-1; CDR3nt: TGTGCCAGCAGCTTGGATCCGTTCGTGACTAACACTGAAGCTTTCTTT; CDR3aa: CASSLDPFVTNTEAFF
d_gene: .; abundance: .; v_gene: TRBV4-1; j_gene: TRBJ2-2; CDR3nt: TGCGCCAGCAGCCAAGATCGATTCGCCTCGAACACCGGGGAGCTGTTTTTT; CDR3aa: CASSQDRFASNTGELFF
d_gene: .; abundance: .; v_gene: TRBV6-5; j_gene: TRBJ2-6; CDR3nt: TGTGCCAGTCGGAGCTCTGGGGCCAACGTCCTGACTTTC; CDR3aa: CASRSSGANVLTF
d_gene: .; abundance: .; v_gene: TRBV19; j_gene: TRBJ1-1; CDR3nt: TGTGCCAGTAGTTTGGAGCAGGGTGGAAGTGCTTTCTTT; CDR3aa: CASSLEQGGSAFF